This T cell receptor (beta chain) is drawn from a study of Ad26.COV2.S vaccination and SARS-CoV-2 variants. Study-wide context: Donor was one of the participants in the Ad26.COV2.S arm of the COV1001 trial. Doses of Ad26.COV2.S were injected into muscle once or twice, 56 days apart.

The repertoire was sequenced with immunoSEQ multiplex PCR; TCRdb's copy has only in-frame clones and lacks some. This table holds roughly 400,000 clones, around 90% found once. As for treatment: around 19 received Ad26.COV2.S at low or high dose, single or two shots; a few received placebo; per-sample allocation not given. Repertoires come from day 63 after the first vaccine or placebo injection. Remarks on this clone: The antigen is not known.

Findings and limits, study-wide: After vaccination, substantial breadth of spike-specific CD8+ and CD4+ responses was reported.

The CDR3 covers 14 residues. V was clipped by 5 bases and J by 2 bases; unmatched bases: 2. From germline, CDR1 is SGHTA and CDR2 FQGNSA. This clonotype originated in a person between 18 and 60 years old who received the Ad26.COV2.S COVID-19 vaccine or a placebo. The chain combines TRBV7-2 with TRBJ2-1; 8 bases are shared with TRBD2. The source material was peripheral blood, sampled in a trial of Ad26.COV2.S vaccine versus placebo. CDR3 nucleotide sequence: TGTGCCAGCAGCCTTAGCGGGACCTACAATGAGCAGTTCTTC. Protein sequence: CASSLSGTYNEQFF.